This section outlines one T cell receptor (beta chain) sequence together with its context. Its antigen is unknown. This sample is drawn from a study of response to subunit inactivated influenza vaccine. Broader study findings: It was suggested by the authors that few new T cells are recruited by each seasonal influenza vaccination.

TCRdb analysed the RT-PCR reads with MiXCR anew, one entry per CDR3 protein. The sample consists of 250,000 to 350,000 distinct CDR3 sequences, roughly 22% of them appearing once. CDR1 and CDR2 from the germline V gene are SQVTM and ANQGSEA. The CDR3 spans 10 residues. Between the trimmed V and J ends, which lost 4 bases and 10 bases, there was a span of 8 bases. Sequenced here: PBMCs from blood, sampled less than 22 months after vaccination. V is TRBV29-1 and J is TRBJ2-1; D is possibly TRBD1 or TRBD2 (5 bases each). This receptor was identified in a man between 50 and 69 years old who received an inactivated influenza vaccine. The CDR3 DNA follows: TGCAGCGTTGCAGAGGGGGAGCAGTTCTTC. Encoded protein: CSVAEGEQFF.